Reported below is one TCR beta chain. No antigen is known for it. A much larger clone lies one base from this, so it may be a read error. This entry belongs to a study of T cells in Graves' hyperthyroidism and ophthalmopathy. The wider study: Sampling of peripheral blood happened at initial diagnosis, prior to any treatment. General study points: Most thyroid clonotypes that were expanded above 0.001 also turned up in blood.

The PBMCs studied were ones that came from 9 to 10 ml fresh peripheral blood. Researchers amplified the TCR beta CDR3 regions from RNA transcripts. HTBI primers were used for first-round RT-PCR of the TCR CDR3. From the multiplex PCR reads, TCRdb called clonotypes with MiXCR, one entry per CDR3 protein. The repertoire has nearly 600,000 distinct CDR3 sequences, over 12% of them found once; the top ten carry 7.1%. The CDR3 runs to 17 residues. V dropped 11 bases and J dropped 2; count of bases not matched to a gene: 18. Sequenced material: blood. This TCR was recovered from a woman between 18 and 29 years old with Graves' ophthalmopathy. The chain employs TRBV12-3 or TRBV12-4 and TRBJ2-3, with 8 bases identical to TRBD2. The CDR3 spells CAGNLSGYSGNTDTQYF. The DNA of the CDR3 is TGTGCCGGCAATCTTTCGGGGTATAGCGGGAACACAGATACGCAGTATTTT.